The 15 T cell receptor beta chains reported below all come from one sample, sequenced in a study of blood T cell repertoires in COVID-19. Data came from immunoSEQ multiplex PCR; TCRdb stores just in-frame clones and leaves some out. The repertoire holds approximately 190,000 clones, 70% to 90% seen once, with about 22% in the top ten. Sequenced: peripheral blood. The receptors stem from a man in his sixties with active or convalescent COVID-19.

The CDR3 spells CASSEASGDTEAFF. The CDR3 DNA sequence: TGTGCCAGCAGTGAAGCCTCAGGGGACACTGAAGCTTTCTTT. The chain combines TRBV6-1 with TRBJ1-1; TRBD1 is a possible D gene (6 bases). The length of the CDR3 is 14 residues. CDR1 is MNHNS and CDR2 is SASEGT in the germline V gene. Between the trimmed V and J ends, which lost 0 bases and 3 bases, there was a span of 8 bases.

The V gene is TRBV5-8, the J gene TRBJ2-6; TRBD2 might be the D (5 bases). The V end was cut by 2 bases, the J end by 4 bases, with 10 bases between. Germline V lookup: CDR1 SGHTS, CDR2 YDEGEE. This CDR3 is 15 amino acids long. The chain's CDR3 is CASSFRGVGANVLTF. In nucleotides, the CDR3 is TGTGCCAGCAGCTTCCGGGGAGTCGGGGCCAACGTCCTGACTTTC.

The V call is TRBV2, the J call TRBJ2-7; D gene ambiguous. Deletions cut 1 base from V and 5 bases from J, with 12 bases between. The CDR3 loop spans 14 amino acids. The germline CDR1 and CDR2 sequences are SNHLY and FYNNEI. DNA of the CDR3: TGTGCCAGCAGTGAAGAAACCCGAACAGACGAGCAGTACTTC. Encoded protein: CASSEETRTDEQYF.

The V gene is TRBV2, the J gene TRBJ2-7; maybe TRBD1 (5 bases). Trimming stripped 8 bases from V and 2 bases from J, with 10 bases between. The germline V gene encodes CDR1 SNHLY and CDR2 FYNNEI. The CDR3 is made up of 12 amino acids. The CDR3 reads CASLRRAYEQYF. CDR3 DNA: TGTGCCAGCCTACGCAGGGCCTACGAGCAGTACTTC.

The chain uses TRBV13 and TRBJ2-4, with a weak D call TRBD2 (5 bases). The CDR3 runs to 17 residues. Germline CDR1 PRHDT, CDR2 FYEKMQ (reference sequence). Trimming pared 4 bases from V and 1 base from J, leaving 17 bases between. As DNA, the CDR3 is TGTGCCAGCAGCTCTAATAAGAGGGCCTGGGCCAAAAACATTCAGTACTTC. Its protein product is CASSSNKRAWAKNIQYF.

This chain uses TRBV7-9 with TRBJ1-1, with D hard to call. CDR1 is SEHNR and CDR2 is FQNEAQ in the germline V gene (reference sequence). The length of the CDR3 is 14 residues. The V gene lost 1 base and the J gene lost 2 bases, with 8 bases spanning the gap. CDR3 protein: CASSLDGGNTEAFF. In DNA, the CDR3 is TGTGCCAGCAGCTTAGATGGCGGTAACACTGAAGCTTTCTTT.

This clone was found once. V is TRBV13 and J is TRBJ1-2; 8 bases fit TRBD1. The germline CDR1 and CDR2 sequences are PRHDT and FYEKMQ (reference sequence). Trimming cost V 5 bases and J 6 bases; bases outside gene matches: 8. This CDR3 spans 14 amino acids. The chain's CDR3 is CASSLTQGGDGYTF. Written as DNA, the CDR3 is TGTGCCAGCAGCCTCACACAGGGGGGGGATGGCTACACCTTC. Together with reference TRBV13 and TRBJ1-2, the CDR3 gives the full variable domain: AAGVIQSPRHLIKEKRETATLKCYPIPRHDTVYWYQQGPGQDPQFLISFYEKMQSDKGSIPDRFSAQQFSDYHSELNMSSLELGDSALYFCASSLTQGGDGYTFGSGTRLTVV.

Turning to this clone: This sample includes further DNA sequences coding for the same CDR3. The CDR3 loop reads CASSSQGAGNTIYF. The DNA of the CDR3 is TGTGCCAGTAGTTCCCAGGGGGCTGGAAACACCATATATTTT. V is TRBV19 and J is TRBJ1-3, with TRBD1 matching 7 bases. Trimming cost V 5 bases and J 2 bases; bases outside gene matches: 3. CDR3 length equals 14 residues. Germline assignment: CDR1 LNHDA and CDR2 SQIVND (reference sequence).

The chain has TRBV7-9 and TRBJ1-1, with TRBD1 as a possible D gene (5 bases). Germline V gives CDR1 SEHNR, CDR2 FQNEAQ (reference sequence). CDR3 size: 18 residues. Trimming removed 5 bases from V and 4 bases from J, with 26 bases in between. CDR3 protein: CASSQGAGGFGGPTEAFF. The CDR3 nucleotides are TGTGCCAGCAGCCAAGGGGCGGGAGGTTTCGGTGGGCCCACTGAAGCTTTCTTT.

CDR3 residues: CASSLGGQVVGNTIYF. The CDR3 region has the DNA TGCGCCAGCAGCTTGGGGGGACAGGTGGTTGGAAACACCATATATTTT. This sequence joins TRBV5-1 and TRBJ1-3, with 8 bases matching TRBD1. Germline loops: CDR1 SGHRS, CDR2 YFSETQ. The CDR3 is 16 amino acids. V trimming: 0 bases; J trimming: 3 bases; junction bases outside the gene matches: 5.

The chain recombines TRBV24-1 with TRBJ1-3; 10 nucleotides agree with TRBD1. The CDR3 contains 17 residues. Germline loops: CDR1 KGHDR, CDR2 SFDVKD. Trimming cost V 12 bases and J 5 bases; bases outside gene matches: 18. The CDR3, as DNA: TGTGCCTTAATCACCGTAAACCCGGGACAGGGGAGAAACACCATATATTTT. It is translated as CALITVNPGQGRNTIYF.

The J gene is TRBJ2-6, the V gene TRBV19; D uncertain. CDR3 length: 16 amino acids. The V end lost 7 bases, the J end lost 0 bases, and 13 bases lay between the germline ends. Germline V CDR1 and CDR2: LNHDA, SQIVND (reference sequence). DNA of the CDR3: TGTGCCAGTACGATGTCGCCGGGCTCTGGGGCCAACGTCCTGACTTTC. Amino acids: CASTMSPGSGANVLTF.

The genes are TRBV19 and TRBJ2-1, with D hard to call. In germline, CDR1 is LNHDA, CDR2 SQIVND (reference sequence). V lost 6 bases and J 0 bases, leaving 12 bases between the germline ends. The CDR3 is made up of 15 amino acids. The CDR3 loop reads CASRLSPSSYNEQFF. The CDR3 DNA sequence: TGTGCCAGTAGATTAAGCCCTAGCTCCTACAATGAGCAGTTCTTC.

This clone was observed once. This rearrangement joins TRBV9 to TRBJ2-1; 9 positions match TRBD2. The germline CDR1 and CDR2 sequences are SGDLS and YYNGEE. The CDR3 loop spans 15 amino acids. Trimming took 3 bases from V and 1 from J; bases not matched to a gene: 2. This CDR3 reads CASSATSGSYNEQFF. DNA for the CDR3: TGTGCCAGCAGCGCAACTAGCGGGTCCTACAATGAGCAGTTCTTC.

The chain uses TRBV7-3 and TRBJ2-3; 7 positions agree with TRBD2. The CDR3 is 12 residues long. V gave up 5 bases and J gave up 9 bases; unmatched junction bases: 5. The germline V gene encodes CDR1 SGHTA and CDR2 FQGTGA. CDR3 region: CASSRGGGTQYF. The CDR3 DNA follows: TGTGCCAGCAGCCGCGGGGGTGGAACGCAGTATTTT.